The clone carrying this T cell receptor beta chain was counted at least ten times. Its matching antigen is unknown. Noted treatment: skin biopsy from PPD injection site in Mantoux-positive individual. A UMI-containing oligonucleotide was joined by 3' ligation to the TCR cDNA template. Individuals with a positive Mantoux test gave biopsies from PPD-injected skin. Unsorted total RNA, roughly 1 to 1000 ng, was DNase treated before reverse transcription. The CDR3 length is 12 residues. V was cut by 4 bases and J by 9 bases, with 10 bases left in between. Looked up from germline, CDR1 is SGHAT and CDR2 is FQDESV (reference sequence). This entry belongs to a study of naive and memory T cell subsets. Notes on the study in general: Delayed type IV hypersensitivity infiltration was taken to explain higher tuberculin-site TCR counts.

The SP2 primer and nested alpha and beta constant region primers amplified ligated cDNA in four rounds. Reverse transcription of blood and skin TCR RNA was primed at alpha and beta constant regions. Each CDR3 protein gets one entry after TCRdb re-called the UMI-ligation and nested PCR reads with MiXCR. Of about 37,000 distinct CDR3 sequences listed, approximately 10% were seen once; the top ten hold about 4.2%. The chain recombines TRBV11-1 with TRBJ2-1; D perhaps matches TRBD1 (6 bases). Sequencing used skin, obtained from a tuberculin skin test site. The TCR comes from an adult in good health. CDR3 bases: TGTGCCAGCAGCTCACAGGGCGCTGAGCAGTTCTTC. Translated, it gives CASSSQGAEQFF.